The 20 T cell receptor beta chains given below trace back to one sample, sequenced in a study of blood T cell repertoires in COVID-19. The method was immunoSEQ multiplex PCR; TCRdb's version includes in-frame clones alone and lacks a portion of them. The repertoire holds under 400,000 clones, about 87% seen once, with less than 11% in the top ten. Sequenced: peripheral blood. All receptors come from a woman aged 25 to 45 with COVID-19, enrolled during active disease.

This clone appeared a single time. V and J are TRBV5-5 and TRBJ1-2; D is possibly TRBD1 (6 bases). V lost 2 bases to trimming and J lost 8 bases, with 16 bases between them. Germline CDR1 SGHKS, CDR2 YYEKEE (reference sequence). The CDR3 contains 14 residues. CDR3 protein: CASSLWQGLGGYTF. In DNA form, the CDR3 reads TGTGCCAGCAGCTTATGGCAGGGGCTAGGCGGCTACACCTTC.

This chain links TRBV15 with TRBJ2-7; 9 bases agree with TRBD1. V trimming: 1 base; J trimming: 7 bases; junction bases outside the gene matches: 11. This CDR3 contains 16 residues. Germline V gene data show CDR1 as LNHNV and CDR2 as YYDKDF (reference sequence). CDR3 nucleotide sequence: TGTGCCACCAGCAGAGCCACCGGGACAGGGTTAGGTGAGCAGTACTTC. Translation gives CATSRATGTGLGEQYF.

This clone turned up a few times. The chain employs TRBV27 and TRBJ2-1; D is perhaps TRBD1 (5 bases). Germline loops: CDR1 MNHEY, CDR2 SMNVEV (reference sequence). The germline V and J ends were trimmed by 5 bases and 14 bases, with 22 bases remaining between them. This CDR3 is built from 14 residues. The CDR3, as DNA: TGTGCCAGCAGTCCCCCCCCGGCAGGGTCAAAAAAGTTCTTC. It translates to CASSPPPAGSKKFF.

The chain uses TRBV19 and TRBJ2-1, with 10 bases aligning to TRBD1. Trimming removed 7 bases from V and 8 bases from J; junction bases left unmatched: 11. Germline assignment: CDR1 LNHDA and CDR2 SQIVND (reference sequence). The CDR3 covers 15 residues. The CDR3 is CASNRDRGLEDEQFF. The CDR3, as DNA: TGTGCCAGTAACAGGGACAGGGGACTAGAAGATGAGCAGTTCTTC. The variable domain in full, completed from reference TRBV19 and TRBJ2-1, reads DGGITQSPKYLFRKEGQNVTLSCEQNLNHDAMYWYRQDPGQGLRLIYYSQIVNDFQKGDIAEGYSVSREKKESFPLTVTSAQKNPTAFYLCASNRDRGLEDEQFFGPGTRLTVL.

The chain has TRBV5-1 and TRBJ2-3; D might be TRBD1 (6 bases). The CDR3 has 14 residues. V gave up 4 bases and J gave up 3 bases, with 12 bases separating them. The germline gives CDR1 SGHRS, CDR2 YFSETQ. The chain's CDR3 is CASSLGAKTDTQYF. CDR3 nucleotides: TGCGCCAGCAGCCTGGGGGCGAAAACAGATACGCAGTATTTT.

The rearrangement links TRBV25-1 to TRBJ1-4; TRBD1 matches at 8 bases. CDR1 is MGHDK, CDR2 SYGVNS, per germline. The CDR3 length is 12 residues. Trimming cost V 7 bases and J 8 bases; bases outside gene matches: 3. The CDR3 bases are TGTGCCAGCACTGGACAGGGAGAAAAACTGTTTTTT. Translated, it gives CASTGQGEKLFF.

In DNA, the CDR3 is TGTGCCAGCAGGGGGGCCGGGAACACCGGGGAGCTGTTTTTT. It codes for CASRGAGNTGELFF. The chain combines TRBV5-6 with TRBJ2-2; maybe TRBD1 (6 bases). This CDR3 has 14 amino acids. V was clipped by 5 bases and J by 1 base, with 9 bases between them. Germline-derived CDR1 and CDR2 are SGHDT and YYEEEE. Full variable domain (missing parts from reference TRBV5-6 and TRBJ2-2): DAGVTQSPTHLIKTRGQQVTLRCSPKSGHDTVSWYQQALGQGPQFIFQYYEEEERQRGNFPDRFSGHQFPNYSSELNVNALLLGDSALYLCASRGAGNTGELFFGEGSRLTVL.

V is TRBV6-2 or TRBV6-3 and J is TRBJ2-5; unclear D gene. Germline V gene data show CDR1 as MNHEY and CDR2 as SVGEGT. V gave up 0 bases and J gave up 5 bases, with 4 bases separating them. The CDR3 has 12 residues. The CDR3: CASSYSPETQYF. For the CDR3, the DNA is TGTGCCAGCAGTTACTCCCCGGAGACCCAGTACTTC.

The chain carries TRBV29-1 and TRBJ2-1, with 9 bases lining up with TRBD2. Trimming at V came to 5 bases and at J to 13 bases, leaving 9 bases not matched to a gene. From germline, CDR1 is SQVTM and CDR2 ANQGSEA. The CDR3 loop spans 12 amino acids. The CDR3 region is CSVTLAGPNQFF. CDR3 nucleotide sequence: TGCAGCGTTACCCTAGCGGGACCCAATCAGTTCTTC.

The chain carries TRBV28 and TRBJ1-2; TRBD1 matches 7 bases. The germline V gene encodes CDR1 MDHEN and CDR2 SYDVKM. The CDR3 loop spans 13 amino acids. V shed 1 base and J 8 bases; nucleotides not matched to a gene: 4. The CDR3 loop reads CASSLSGQLGYTF. The DNA for the CDR3 is TGTGCCAGCAGTTTATCGGGACAGTTGGGCTACACCTTC.

The chain has TRBV12-3 or TRBV12-4 and TRBJ2-7, with 9 positions matching TRBD1. V lost 6 bases to trimming and J lost 3 bases; unmatched junction nucleotides: 3. The CDR3 totals 13 residues. The CDR3 nucleotides read TGTGCCAGCAGGATGACAGGGGGCTACGAGCAGTACTTC. Translated: CASRMTGGYEQYF.

This chain links TRBV10-3 with TRBJ2-7; possibly TRBD2 for D (6 bases). CDR3 length: 14 amino acids. The germline CDR1 and CDR2 sequences are ENHRY and SYGVKD. V was cut by 2 bases and J by 3 bases, with 11 bases left in between. CDR3 amino acids: CAISEGTGGYEQYF. The CDR3 bases are TGTGCCATCAGTGAGGGAACCGGGGGCTACGAGCAGTACTTC.

This chain's CDR3 is CASSSVEASGYEQYF. The CDR3 nucleotides are TGTGCCAGCAGTTCCGTCGAGGCTAGCGGGTACGAGCAGTACTTC. This rearrangement joins TRBV28 to TRBJ2-7; the match to TRBD2 covers 8 bases. This CDR3 region has 15 residues. Germline CDR1 and CDR2: MDHEN and SYDVKM. V shed 4 bases and J 4 bases; nucleotides not matched to a gene: 9.

This clone has only one observation. The chain couples TRBV7-8 to TRBJ1-6; 7 positions match TRBD1. Unmatched junction bases numbered 5, after V lost 2 bases and J lost 7 bases. CDR3 length: 15 residues. Germline CDR1 and CDR2: SGHVS and FQNEAQ. In nucleotides, the CDR3 is TGTGCCAGCAGCTTAATGAGACAGGGAAATTCACCCCTCCACTTT. Its translation: CASSLMRQGNSPLHF.

V gene TRBV9 combines with J gene TRBJ2-6; 7 bases match TRBD1. Germline V gene sequence: CDR1 SGDLS, CDR2 YYNGEE. Trimming at V came to 4 bases and at J to 0 bases, leaving 7 bases not matched to a gene. This CDR3 is 17 amino acids long. The CDR3 sequence is CASSRTGESSGANVLTF. DNA of the CDR3: TGTGCCAGCAGCAGAACAGGGGAAAGCTCTGGGGCCAACGTCCTGACTTTC.

The chain combines TRBV3-1 (or the pseudogene TRBV3-2) with TRBJ2-3, with D maybe TRBD2 (6 bases). V dropped 1 base and J dropped 13 bases, with 9 bases sitting between them. The germline CDR1 and CDR2 sequences are LGHDT and YNNKEL (reference sequence). The length of the CDR3 is 11 residues. The CDR3 region has the DNA TGTGCCAGCAGCCAAGGGACTATCAAGTATTTT. Its translation is CASSQGTIKYF.

In DNA, the CDR3 is TGTGCCAGCAGTTCAACGGCAGGCGCTTACAATGAGCAGTTCTTC. Its translation: CASSSTAGAYNEQFF. The gene calls are TRBV6-5 and TRBJ2-1, with D uncertain. V was pared by 4 bases and J by 4 bases, with 14 bases between. This CDR3 contains 15 residues. The germline V gene has CDR1 MNHEY and CDR2 SVGAGI.

The chain joins TRBV11-2 to TRBJ2-1; a weak D match, TRBD2 (6 bases). The V and J ends lost 3 bases and 6 bases respectively, with 18 bases between them. The V gene's germline CDR1 is SGHAT and CDR2 FQNNGV. The CDR3 totals 16 residues. CDR3 nucleotides: TGTGCCAGCAGCTTGATTGGCGGGGTGGGGCCCAATGAGCAGTTCTTC. Translating it yields CASSLIGGVGPNEQFF.

The V call is TRBV28, the J call TRBJ1-4; 11 bases are shared with TRBD1. The V gene's germline CDR1 is MDHEN and CDR2 SYDVKM. The V and J ends lost 2 bases and 7 bases, in that order; junction bases with no gene match: 3. This CDR3 has 15 residues. The CDR3 nucleotides are TGTGCCAGCAGTTTAACGGGACAGGGGGTTGAAAAACTGTTTTTT. Amino acids: CASSLTGQGVEKLFF.

The V and J genes are TRBV6-5 and TRBJ2-7; 9 bases agree with TRBD1. This CDR3 region has 14 residues. Unmatched junction bases numbered 11, after V lost 11 bases and J lost 3 bases. CDR1 and CDR2 (germline): MNHEY, SVGAGI. The chain's CDR3 is CASMGTGYGYEQYF. CDR3 DNA: TGTGCCTCTATGGGGACAGGGTATGGCTACGAGCAGTACTTC.